The clone carrying this T cell receptor (beta chain) was detected only a few times. Its specificity is unknown. With sequencing, the targeted depth ranged from 1 in 200,000 to 1 in 1 million T cells. Some clones are missing from TCRdb's copy, which holds only in-frame ones; the method was immunoSEQ multiplex PCR. The sample holds about 140,000 clones, around 90% seen once. This sample is drawn from a study of cytotoxic CD8 clonotypes in ibrutinib-treated CLL. The CDR3 is 14 amino acids. Trimming took off 3 bases at V and 1 base at J, with 9 bases between the two ends. Germline V gene data show CDR1 as MGHRA and CDR2 as YSYEKL. General study points: Few clonotypes were public, and these shrank or held steady under treatment. Sampling times differed between sustained-remission and progressing patients.

The TCR comes from a human donor with chronic lymphocytic leukemia. This specimen consisted of PBMCs, obtained after 12 months of ibrutinib treatment. The chain has TRBV4-1 and TRBJ2-5; no clear D. CDR3: CASSHPHSQETQYF. CDR3 nucleotides: TGCGCCAGCAGCCATCCTCACAGCCAAGAGACCCAGTACTTC.